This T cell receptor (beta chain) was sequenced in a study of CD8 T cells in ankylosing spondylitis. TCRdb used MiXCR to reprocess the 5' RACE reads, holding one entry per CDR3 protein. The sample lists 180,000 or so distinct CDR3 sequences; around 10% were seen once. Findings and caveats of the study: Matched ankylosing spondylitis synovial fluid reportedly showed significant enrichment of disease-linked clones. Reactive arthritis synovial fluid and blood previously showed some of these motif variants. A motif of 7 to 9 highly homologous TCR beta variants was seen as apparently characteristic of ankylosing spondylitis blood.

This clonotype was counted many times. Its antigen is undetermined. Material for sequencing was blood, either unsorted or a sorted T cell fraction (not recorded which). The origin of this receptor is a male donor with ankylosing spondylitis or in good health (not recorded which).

CDR3 sequence reads: CASSKGQGLGTDTQYF. Here the CDR3 DNA reads TGTGCCAGCAGTAAGGGACAGGGACTGGGCACAGATACGCAGTATTTT. The chain uses TRBV12-3 or TRBV12-4 and TRBJ2-3; the match to TRBD1 covers 9 bases. With 5 bases clipped from V and 1 base from J, the junction kept 7 bases outside the gene matches. CDR3 length: 16 amino acids.